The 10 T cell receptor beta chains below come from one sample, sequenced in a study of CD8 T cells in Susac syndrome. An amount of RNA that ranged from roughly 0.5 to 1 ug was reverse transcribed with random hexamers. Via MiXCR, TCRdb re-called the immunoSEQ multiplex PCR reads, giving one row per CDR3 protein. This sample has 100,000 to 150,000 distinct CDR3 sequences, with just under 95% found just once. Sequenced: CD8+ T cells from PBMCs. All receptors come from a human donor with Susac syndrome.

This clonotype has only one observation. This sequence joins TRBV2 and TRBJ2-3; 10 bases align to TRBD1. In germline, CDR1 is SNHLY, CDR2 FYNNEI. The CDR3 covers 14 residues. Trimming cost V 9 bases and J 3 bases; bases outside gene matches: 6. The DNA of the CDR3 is TGTGCCAGTCCTCCGGGACAGGGGACAGATACGCAGTATTTT. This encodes CASPPGQGTDTQYF.

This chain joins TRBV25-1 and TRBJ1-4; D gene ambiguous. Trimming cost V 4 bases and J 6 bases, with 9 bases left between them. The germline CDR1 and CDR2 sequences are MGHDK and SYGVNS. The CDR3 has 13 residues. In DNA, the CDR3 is TGTGCCAGCAGTGCCGGGAGGGATGAAAAACTGTTTTTT. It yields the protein CASSAGRDEKLFF.

For the CDR3, the DNA is TGTGCCACCAGTCCCAGGGCGAACACCGGGGAGCTGTTTTTT. The encoded protein is CATSPRANTGELFF. The genes are TRBV24-1 and TRBJ2-2; maybe TRBD1 (5 bases). The CDR3 consists of 14 residues. The V end was cut by 6 bases, the J end by 0 bases, with 7 bases between. The germline V gene encodes CDR1 KGHDR and CDR2 SFDVKD.

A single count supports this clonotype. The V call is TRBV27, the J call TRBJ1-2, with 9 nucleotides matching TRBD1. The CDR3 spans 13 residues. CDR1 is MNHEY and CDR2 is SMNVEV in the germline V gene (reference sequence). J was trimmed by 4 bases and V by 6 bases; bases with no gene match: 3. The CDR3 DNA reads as TGTGCCAGCAGCACAGGGGGCACCTATGGCTACACCTTC. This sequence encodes CASSTGGTYGYTF.

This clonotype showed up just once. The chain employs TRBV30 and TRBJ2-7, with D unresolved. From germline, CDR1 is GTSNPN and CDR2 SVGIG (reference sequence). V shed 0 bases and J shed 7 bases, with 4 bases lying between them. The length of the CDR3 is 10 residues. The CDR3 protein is CAWSVGEQYF. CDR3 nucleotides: TGTGCCTGGAGTGTTGGGGAGCAGTACTTC.

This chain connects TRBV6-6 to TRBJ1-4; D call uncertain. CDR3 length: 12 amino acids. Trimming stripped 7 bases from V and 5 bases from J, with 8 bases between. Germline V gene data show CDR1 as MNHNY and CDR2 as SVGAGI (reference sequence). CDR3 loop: CASNTLNEKLFF. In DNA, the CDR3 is TGTGCCAGCAACACGTTGAATGAAAAACTGTTTTTT.

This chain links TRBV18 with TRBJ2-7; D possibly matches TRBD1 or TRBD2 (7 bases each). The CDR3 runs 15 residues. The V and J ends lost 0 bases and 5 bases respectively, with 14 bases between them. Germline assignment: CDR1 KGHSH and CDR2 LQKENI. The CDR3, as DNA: TGTGCCAGCTCACCACCGCAGGGGGGGAGCGACGAGCAGTACTTC. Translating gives CASSPPQGGSDEQYF. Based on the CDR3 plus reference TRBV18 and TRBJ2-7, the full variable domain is NAGVMQNPRHLVRRRGQEARLRCSPMKGHSHVYWYRQLPEEGLKFMVYLQKENIIDESGMPKERFSAEFPKEGPSILRIQQVVRGDSAAYFCASSPPQGGSDEQYFGPGTRLTVT.

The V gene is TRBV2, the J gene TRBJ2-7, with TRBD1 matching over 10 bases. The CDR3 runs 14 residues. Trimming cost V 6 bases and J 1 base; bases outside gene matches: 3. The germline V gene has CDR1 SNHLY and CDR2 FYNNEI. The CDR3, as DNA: TGTGCCAGCAGAGGACAGGGGGGTTCCTACGAGCAGTACTTC. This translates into CASRGQGGSYEQYF.

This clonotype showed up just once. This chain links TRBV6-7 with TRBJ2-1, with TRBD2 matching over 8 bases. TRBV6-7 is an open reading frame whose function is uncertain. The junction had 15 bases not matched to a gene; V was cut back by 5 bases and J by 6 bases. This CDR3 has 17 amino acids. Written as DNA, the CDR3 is TGTGCCAGCAGTCCCCCATCCCGGGCGGGAGGAGGCAATGAGCAGTTCTTC. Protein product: CASSPPSRAGGGNEQFF.

The DNA of the CDR3 is TGCAGCGTTGAAAGGGCAGATCGCGGGGAGCTGTTTTTT. Encoded protein: CSVERADRGELFF. The chain carries TRBV29-1 and TRBJ2-2; D call uncertain. Trimming cost V 2 bases and J 7 bases, with 11 bases left between them. CDR1 SQVTM and CDR2 ANQGSEA come from the germline V gene. This CDR3 contains 13 residues.